This T cell receptor beta chain was sequenced for a study of blood T cell repertoires in COVID-19. Study-wide context: Whether acute or convalescent, the COVID-19 samples came from the United States, Italy and Spain. T cells, B-cell-depleted T cells, or PBMCs supplied cDNA or gDNA.

In the source study's methods: It was from reference gene primer amplification that nucleated cell counts were estimated. The protocol was immunoSEQ multiplex PCR, while the TCRdb copy is restricted to in-frame clones and leaves out a portion. The D gene and trimming were derived from the DNA, and the V and J assignments and clone size from that table. The sample includes roughly 120,000 clones, around 76% of them seen just once. Trimming took off 4 bases at V and 7 bases at J, with 11 bases between the two ends. CDR1 is SEHNR and CDR2 is FQNEAQ in the germline V gene (reference sequence). The CDR3 extends over 13 amino acids.

The sequencing sample was made of peripheral blood. V usage is TRBV7-9 and J usage is TRBJ2-1; no clear D gene. This TCR derives from a man in his sixties or seventies with acute or convalescent COVID-19. The CDR3 DNA follows: TGTGCCAGCAGCTGGAGAACTTTTAATGAGCAGTTCTTC. It yields the protein CASSWRTFNEQFF.